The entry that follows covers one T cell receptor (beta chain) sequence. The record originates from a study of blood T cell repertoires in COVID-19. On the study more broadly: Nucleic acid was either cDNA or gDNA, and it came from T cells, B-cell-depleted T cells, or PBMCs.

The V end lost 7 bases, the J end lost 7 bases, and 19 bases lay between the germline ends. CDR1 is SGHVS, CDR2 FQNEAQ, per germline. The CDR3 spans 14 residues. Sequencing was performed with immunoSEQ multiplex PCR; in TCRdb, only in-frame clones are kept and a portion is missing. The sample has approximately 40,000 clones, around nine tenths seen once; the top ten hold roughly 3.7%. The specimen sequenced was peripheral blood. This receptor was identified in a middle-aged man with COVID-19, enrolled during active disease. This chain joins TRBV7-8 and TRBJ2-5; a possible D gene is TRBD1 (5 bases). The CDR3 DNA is TGTGCCAGCAATCCTAGGGGTGGCGCAAGGACCCAGTACTTC. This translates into CASNPRGGARTQYF.